The 12 T cell receptor beta chains below were found in one sample sequenced in a study of cytomegalovirus exposure and HLA in healthy donors (TCRdb year 2017). The library came from the immunoSEQ multiplex PCR assay. Imported from immuneACCESS, the table was reduced by TCRdb to in-frame sequences with V and J called. These copies leave out some clones; in studies compared against another copy, an unresolved V gene accounts for under half, and the cause of the remainder is not known. The sample includes over 60,000 clones, with 90% to 95% observed a single time. The ten top clones hold approximately 3.3% of the sample. The sample consisted of PBMCs. The receptor set was obtained from a man between 18 and 35 years old in good health and CMV-seronegative.

This clone is a singleton in its sample. The chain couples TRBV28 to TRBJ2-3; tentative D call: TRBD2 (6 bases). CDR1 and CDR2 from the germline V gene are MDHEN and SYDVKM. This CDR3 comprises 16 residues. The germline V and J ends were trimmed by 7 bases and 0 bases, with 17 bases remaining between them. The CDR3 sequence is CASNLGTESSTDTQYF. As DNA, the CDR3 is TGTGCCAGCAACTTAGGGACTGAGTCTAGCACAGATACGCAGTATTTT.

V and J are TRBV4-2 and TRBJ1-2, with TRBD1 matching over 9 bases. The CDR3 is 20 residues long. CDR1 LGHNA and CDR2 YNFKEQ come from the germline V gene. J was trimmed by 1 base and V by 0 bases; bases with no gene match: 15. Here the CDR3 reads CASSQEAPGQGFSLNYGYTF. Here the CDR3 DNA reads TGTGCCAGCAGCCAAGAGGCCCCGGGACAGGGCTTTTCCCTTAACTATGGCTACACCTTC.

The chain combines TRBV7-3 with TRBJ2-1, with TRBD1 matching 7 bases. From germline, CDR1 is SGHTA and CDR2 FQGTGA. Trimming removed 4 bases from V and 6 bases from J; junction bases left unmatched: 9. The CDR3 consists of 15 residues. CDR3 bases: TGTGCCAGCAGCTCCAGATCCGACAGGGTCAATGAGCAGTTCTTC. This gives the protein CASSSRSDRVNEQFF.

The chain is built from TRBV5-1 and TRBJ2-1; 12 positions agree with TRBD2. V was pared by 0 bases and J by 9 bases, with 10 bases of the junction left unmatched. The CDR3 sequence is 17 residues long. Germline V gene data show CDR1 as SGHRS and CDR2 as YFSETQ. Written as DNA, the CDR3 is TGCGCCAGCAGCTTGGCCATCGCTAGCGGGGGGGGTAGTGAGCAGTTCTTC. The encoded protein is CASSLAIASGGGSEQFF. The complete variable domain, with remaining parts taken from reference TRBV5-1 and TRBJ2-1, reads KAGVTQTPRYLIKTRGQQVTLSCSPISGHRSVSWYQQTPGQGLQFLFEYFSETQRNKGNFPGRFSGRQFSNSRSEMNVSTLELGDSALYLCASSLAIASGGGSEQFFGPGTRLTVL.

The rearrangement uses TRBV6-5 and TRBJ1-1; perhaps TRBD1 as D (6 bases). Germline V gene data show CDR1 as MNHEY and CDR2 as SVGAGI. The CDR3 extends over 12 amino acids. Trimming shortened V by 2 bases and J by 11 bases, and 12 bases separated the two germline ends. CDR3: CASSYPTGKAFF. In DNA form, the CDR3 reads TGTGCCAGCAGTTACCCTACAGGGAAGGCTTTCTTT.

V is TRBV19 and J is TRBJ2-5; tentative D call: TRBD1 (6 bases). This CDR3 comprises 16 residues. Per germline, CDR1 LNHDA and CDR2 SQIVND (reference sequence). The V and J ends lost 10 bases and 0 bases respectively, with 21 bases between them. The CDR3 here is CATTERTEKYQETQYF. As DNA, the CDR3 is TGTGCCACCACGGAACGGACAGAGAAGTACCAAGAGACCCAGTACTTC.

The rearrangement links TRBV6-5 to TRBJ2-4, with a tentative D call TRBD2 (5 bases). Germline assignment: CDR1 MNHEY and CDR2 SVGAGI. The V and J ends lost 6 bases and 7 bases respectively, with 13 bases between them. This CDR3 contains 13 residues. CDR3 coding DNA: TGTGCCAGCAGCCTCCCCGGGGAGAACATTCAGTACTTC. As protein: CASSLPGENIQYF.

This clone was seen only a few times. The V gene is TRBV6-4, the J gene TRBJ1-4; maybe TRBD1 (6 bases). V was clipped by 6 bases and J by 2 bases, with 13 bases between them. Per the germline V gene, CDR1 is MRHNA and CDR2 is SNTAGT. This CDR3 is 15 amino acids long. CDR3 loop: CASSPGAGTNEKLFF. The DNA for the CDR3 is TGTGCCAGCAGCCCAGGGGCAGGGACTAATGAAAAACTGTTTTTT.

The chain uses TRBV27 and TRBJ2-5, with D tentatively TRBD1 (6 bases). CDR1 is MNHEY, CDR2 SMNVEV, per germline (reference sequence). Trimming shortened V by 6 bases and J by 1 base, and 9 bases separated the two germline ends. The CDR3 has 13 amino acids. For the CDR3, the DNA is TGTGCCAGCAGGGCGGACAGCCAAGAGACCCAGTACTTC. Translation: CASRADSQETQYF.

The V gene is TRBV5-5, the J gene TRBJ2-5, with 9 bases identical to TRBD2. There are 16 residues in the CDR3. Losses at the gene ends were 0 bases for V and 4 bases for J; bases not matched to a gene: 7. CDR1 is SGHKS, CDR2 YYEKEE, per germline (reference sequence). CDR3 amino acids: CASSLAEWRGGETQYF. CDR3 nucleotides: TGTGCCAGCAGCTTGGCTGAATGGCGGGGGGGAGAGACCCAGTACTTC.

The chain employs TRBV27 and TRBJ2-3, with TRBD1 as a possible D gene (5 bases). Trimming took off 5 bases at V and 2 bases at J, with 11 bases between the two ends. Germline CDR1 reads MNHEY; CDR2 reads SMNVEV (reference sequence). The CDR3 runs 14 residues. CDR3 in DNA: TGTGCCAGCAGTCTCCGACAGATCACAGATACGCAGTATTTT. Its protein is CASSLRQITDTQYF.

The chain uses TRBV30 and TRBJ2-1; D not resolved. CDR1 and CDR2 from the germline V gene are GTSNPN and SVGIG (reference sequence). CDR3 size: 11 residues. The V end lost 4 bases, the J end lost 8 bases, and 9 bases lay between the germline ends. CDR3 in DNA: TGTGCCTGGACCCTGTTAGATGAGCAGTTCTTC. This gives the protein CAWTLLDEQFF.